These 14 T cell receptor beta chains were sequenced from one sample in a study of blood T cell repertoires in COVID-19. Sequencing used immunoSEQ multiplex PCR; TCRdb keeps in-frame clones, though not all of them. The sample carries about 180,000 clones, 86% recorded once. The sequencing sample was made of PBMCs or T cells enriched from blood (not recorded which). The source of these receptors is a woman in her twenties or thirties who had recovered from COVID-19.

V is TRBV2 and J is TRBJ2-1; 13 bases fit TRBD2. The CDR3 spans 15 residues. With V trimmed by 4 bases and J by 9 bases, 6 bases remained unmatched. Germline V gene sequence: CDR1 SNHLY, CDR2 FYNNEI. CDR3 region: CASSARLAGGSEQFF. The CDR3 DNA reads TGTGCCAGCAGTGCTAGACTAGCGGGAGGTAGTGAGCAGTTCTTC.

The rearrangement links TRBV6-2 or TRBV6-3 to TRBJ2-1; the match to TRBD2 covers 9 bases. With V trimmed by 6 bases and J by 6 bases, 9 bases remained unmatched. The CDR3 runs 15 residues. Germline V lookup: CDR1 MNHEY, CDR2 SVGEGT. The chain's CDR3 is CASSRRGLASNEQFF. The CDR3, as DNA: TGTGCCAGCAGCAGGAGGGGACTAGCATCCAATGAGCAGTTCTTC.

This clone was detected only a few times. This chain links TRBV18 with TRBJ1-3; 7 nucleotides line up with TRBD1. CDR1 and CDR2 from the germline V gene are KGHSH and LQKENI. There are 15 residues in the CDR3. V dropped 6 bases and J dropped 0; count of bases not matched to a gene: 5. The CDR3 region is CASSLGQSSGNTIYF. DNA of the CDR3: TGTGCCAGCTCGCTGGGACAGAGCTCTGGAAACACCATATATTTT.

The V call is TRBV5-1, the J call TRBJ1-1, with D maybe TRBD1 (6 bases). Trimming took 0 bases from V and 2 from J, leaving 14 bases between them. The CDR3 is made up of 16 amino acids. Per germline, CDR1 SGHRS and CDR2 YFSETQ. The CDR3 is CASSLALGTSNTEAFF. Here the CDR3 DNA reads TGCGCCAGCAGCTTGGCCCTGGGGACATCTAACACTGAAGCTTTCTTT.

The chain combines TRBV7-9 with TRBJ2-1; the D gene is possibly TRBD2 (5 bases). V was clipped by 5 bases and J by 13 bases, with 15 bases between them. This CDR3 has 12 amino acids. Germline V gene lookup returns CDR1 SEHNR and CDR2 FQNEAQ (reference sequence). The CDR3 nucleotides read TGTGCCAGCAGCCCAAGTGGGAGTATCCAGTTCTTC. Translation gives CASSPSGSIQFF.

The J gene is TRBJ2-5, the V gene TRBV23-1; 9 bases are a match to TRBD2. TRBV23-1 is marked as an open reading frame, function uncertain. The CDR3 has 18 amino acids. Trimming removed 0 bases from V and 0 bases from J; junction bases left unmatched: 8. CDR3 protein: CASSQSDRLAEYQETQYF. CDR3 in DNA: TGCGCCAGCAGTCAATCCGACAGACTAGCGGAGTACCAAGAGACCCAGTACTTC.

The V call is TRBV28, the J call TRBJ2-3, with 8 nucleotides matching TRBD1. The junction had 11 bases not matched to a gene; V was cut back by 10 bases and J by 2 bases. Germline assignment: CDR1 MDHEN and CDR2 SYDVKM. The CDR3 extends over 15 amino acids. In DNA, the CDR3 is TGTGCCACCACTTTCGGGACAGGATTCACAGATACGCAGTATTTT. Protein: CATTFGTGFTDTQYF.

The chain links TRBV30 to TRBJ1-4, with a tentative D call TRBD1 (6 bases). Germline CDR1 reads GTSNPN; CDR2 reads SVGIG (reference sequence). V dropped 0 bases and J dropped 7 bases, with 21 bases sitting between them. This CDR3 contains 17 residues. This chain's CDR3 is CAWSVIVTGYSSEKLFF. The CDR3 DNA reads TGTGCCTGGAGTGTAATTGTTACAGGGTATTCAAGTGAAAAACTGTTTTTT.

The chain links TRBV5-1 to TRBJ2-7; 11 bases match TRBD2. With V trimmed by 5 bases and J by 2 bases, 3 bases remained unmatched. The CDR3 has 14 amino acids. The germline CDR1 and CDR2 sequences are SGHRS and YFSETQ. DNA for the CDR3: TGCGCCAGCAGACCGGGACTAGCGGCCTACGAGCAGTACTTC. Translation gives CASRPGLAAYEQYF. The complete variable domain, with remaining parts taken from reference TRBV5-1 and TRBJ2-7, reads KAGVTQTPRYLIKTRGQQVTLSCSPISGHRSVSWYQQTPGQGLQFLFEYFSETQRNKGNFPGRFSGRQFSNSRSEMNVSTLELGDSALYLCASRPGLAAYEQYFGPGTRLTVT.

This chain joins TRBV30 and TRBJ1-4; D is perhaps TRBD1 (5 bases). V lost 5 bases, J lost 8 bases, and 18 bases lay in between. Germline V gene sequence: CDR1 GTSNPN, CDR2 SVGIG (reference sequence). CDR3 size: 14 residues. The CDR3 region has the DNA TGTGCCTGGGCGGACGGTTGGGGCATAGAAAAACTGTTTTTT. It encodes CAWADGWGIEKLFF.

This clone appeared once. V is TRBV2 and J is TRBJ1-2; possibly TRBD1 for D (6 bases). Germline V lookup: CDR1 SNHLY, CDR2 FYNNEI. V was trimmed by 5 bases and J by 4 bases, leaving 23 bases between them. This CDR3 region has 17 residues. Written as DNA, the CDR3 is TGTGCCAGCAGTACCCGTGGGGGCCGGCTTGAGGGCTATGGCTACACCTTC. Its protein is CASSTRGGRLEGYGYTF.

This clone was counted once. This chain links TRBV5-1 with TRBJ1-2, with 7 bases aligning to TRBD1. The germline V gene encodes CDR1 SGHRS and CDR2 YFSETQ. V lost 4 bases and J lost 3; bases outside the gene matches: 9. This CDR3 spans 15 amino acids. CDR3 DNA: TGCGCCAGCAGCGGGCCCGACAGGGAGGACTATGGCTACACCTTC. It codes for CASSGPDREDYGYTF.

This chain links TRBV6-5 with TRBJ2-7; 7 bases match TRBD2. Germline values: CDR1 MNHEY, CDR2 SVGAGI. CDR3 length equals 13 residues. J was trimmed by 6 bases and V by 0 bases; bases with no gene match: 2. CDR3 amino acids: CASSYSGRAEQYF. The CDR3 nucleotides read TGTGCCAGCAGTTACTCGGGGAGGGCCGAGCAGTACTTC.

The rearrangement uses TRBV23-1 and TRBJ1-2; D might be TRBD1 (6 bases). TRBV23-1 is an ORF, with its function uncertain. The V end lost 0 bases, the J end lost 4 bases, and 18 bases lay between the germline ends. The CDR3 sequence is 17 residues long. CDR3 DNA: TGCGCCAGCAGTCAATCGTCCCAGGGGCCTACCTTCTATGGCTACACCTTC. Protein sequence: CASSQSSQGPTFYGYTF.